This is a list of T cell receptor beta chains from one sample in a study of blood T cell repertoires in COVID-19. Using immunoSEQ multiplex PCR, the repertoire was profiled, and TCRdb retains in-frame clones only, with some absent. The sample yields tens of thousands of clones, about 81% seen once. Input material: peripheral blood. The receptors were gathered from a human donor in a cohort sampled during active COVID-19. CDR3s include the opening cysteine and the closing phenylalanine or tryptophan. D genes are given only for firm matches. Size tells how often a clone was seen (once, few, many) or the class of an expanded clone, and some rows leave it out.

size | J | V | length | D | DNA | CDR3
NA | TRBJ2-6 | TRBV5-6 | 16 | NA | TGTGCCAGCAGCTTTTTTACCTATTCTGGGGCCAACGTCCTGACTTTC | CASSFFTYSGANVLTF
NA | TRBJ2-1 | TRBV30 | 14 | TRBD2 | TGTGCCTGGAGTCCTTGGGACTACCCCAATGAGCAGTTCTTC | CAWSPWDYPNEQFF
NA | TRBJ1-1 | TRBV7-8 | 15 | TRBD1 | TGTGCCAGCAGCTCCAACAGGGGGAGGGACACTGAAGCTTTCTTT | CASSSNRGRDTEAFF
once | TRBJ2-7 | TRBV9 | 16 | TRBD2 | TGTGCCAGCAGCGTCAATCCTCGGGGGGGCGTGGACGAGCAGTACTTC | CASSVNPRGGVDEQYF
NA | TRBJ1-5 | TRBV4-1 | 15 | NA | TGCGCCAGCAGCCGCTCCGAAGGGGACAATCAGCCCCAGCATTTT | CASSRSEGDNQPQHF
NA | TRBJ2-2 | TRBV6-2/TRBV6-3 | 20 | NA | TGTGCCAGCAGTTACCTATTATCCCGCCGGGACACCTCGAACACCGGGGAGCTGTTTTTT | CASSYLLSRRDTSNTGELFF
few | TRBJ2-2 | TRBV3-1/TRBV3-2 | 16 | NA | TGTGCCAGCAGCCTCTCCGCCCAGGGTAACACCGGGGAGCTGTTTTTT | CASSLSAQGNTGELFF
once | TRBJ2-1 | TRBV5-6 | 15 | NA | TGTGCCAGCAGCTTGGGACTAACTCTGTACAATGAGCAGTTCTTC | CASSLGLTLYNEQFF
NA | TRBJ1-1 | TRBV7-3 | 14 | TRBD1 | TGTGCCAGCAGCCTGACAGGGGGGGACACTGAAGCTTTCTTT | CASSLTGGDTEAFF
few | TRBJ2-3 | TRBV11-2 | 15 | NA | TGTGCCAGCAGGTCAGGGGGGATTAGCACAGATACGCAGTATTTT | CASRSGGISTDTQYF
NA | TRBJ1-5 | TRBV27 | 16 | NA | TGTGCCAGCAGCCGCAGGGGCGGGTATAGCAATCAGCCCCAGCATTTT | CASSRRGGYSNQPQHF
NA | TRBJ2-1 | TRBV7-9 | 16 | NA | TGTGCCAGCAGCCAGCGGAAGGTCAGCTCCTACAATGAGCAGTTCTTC | CASSQRKVSSYNEQFF
few | TRBJ2-5 | TRBV6-5 | 12 | NA | TGTGCCAGCAGTTCCCTGTCGGGGACCCAGTACTTC | CASSSLSGTQYF
NA | TRBJ2-7 | TRBV6-5 | 14 | TRBD1 | TGTGCCAGCAGGAGACAACAGGGGGCTAACGAGCAGTACTTC | CASRRQQGANEQYF
NA | TRBJ1-2 | TRBV19 | 14 | NA | TGTGCCAGTAGTATGGAGACAGCGTCCTATGGCTACACCTTC | CASSMETASYGYTF
NA | TRBJ1-4 | TRBV28 | 14 | NA | TGTGCCAGCAGAACCGGGACACGAAATGAAAAACTGTTTTTT | CASRTGTRNEKLFF
NA | TRBJ1-5 | TRBV7-2 | 19 | NA | TGTGCCAGCAGCTTAGGTCCCCCCCCACCGGCAGGGTACAATCAGCCCCAGCATTTT | CASSLGPPPPAGYNQPQHF